This TCR beta chain was sequenced during a study of T cell responses to AZD1222 COVID-19 vaccine. The CDR3 extends over 16 amino acids. V was clipped by 1 base and J by 3 bases, with 13 bases between them. Germline V gene data show CDR1 as LNHNV and CDR2 as YYDKDF (reference sequence). TCRdb's copy holds only in-frame clones and misses some; the assay was immunoSEQ multiplex PCR. The sample yields about 150,000 clones, 90% seen once. In its sample, this clone was seen a few times. Its antigen remains unknown. Findings of the study overall: Spike-wide coverage was observed for vaccine-associated CD4 TCRs, with dominant responses at 160-218 and 743-854. It was only a handful of AZD1222 recipients who were seropositive at baseline.

This material consisted of peripheral blood, taken on day 0 of AZD1222 vaccination. The source is an adult in good health. The J gene is TRBJ1-5, the V gene TRBV15; weak D call: TRBD1 (6 bases). The CDR3 spells CATSRASGVANQPQHF. The CDR3 bases are TGTGCCACCAGCAGAGCCTCAGGGGTGGCCAATCAGCCCCAGCATTTT.